This TCR beta chain was captured by sequencing in a study of blood T cell repertoires in COVID-19. This CDR3 is 17 amino acids long. V lost 0 bases and J lost 6; bases outside the gene matches: 10. From germline, CDR1 is KGHDR and CDR2 SFDVKD. Profiled with immunoSEQ multiplex PCR; TCRdb holds only in-frame clones, not every one. Counted here are fewer than 300,000 clones, around nine tenths occurring once; the ten biggest clones make up about 1%. The V call is TRBV24-1, the J call TRBJ2-1, with 7 bases lining up with TRBD1. The receptor was derived from a woman aged 35 to 49 who had recovered from COVID-19. Sequencing used peripheral blood. CDR3 DNA: TGTGCCACCAGTGATTTGCCCACAGGGGTAGGGGGCAATGAGCAGTTCTTC. Protein product: CATSDLPTGVGGNEQFF.